Below are 18 T cell receptor beta chains sequenced from a single sample in a study of cytomegalovirus exposure and HLA in healthy donors (dated by TCRdb to 2016 to 2017). The method behind the library was the immunoSEQ multiplex PCR assay. A mixture of 60 forward primers for TCR Vbeta segments and 13 reverse primers for TCR Jbeta segments was used in the multiplex PCR. The immuneACCESS repertoire file appears here via TCRdb, limited to in-frame rearrangements. These files lack a portion of the clones; in checked studies, under half of the deficit traces to unresolved V genes, and the cause of the others is not known. The sample table gives fewer than 50,000 clones. The leading ten clones occupy about 8% of the sample. The specimen was PBMCs. The source of these receptors is a male donor in good health and CMV-seronegative.

This chain joins TRBV30 and TRBJ2-7; D is possibly TRBD1 (5 bases). CDR3 length equals 11 residues. Germline-derived CDR1 and CDR2 are GTSNPN and SVGIG (reference sequence). Trimming removed 4 bases from V and 7 bases from J, with 11 bases in between. The CDR3 DNA reads TGTGCCTGGAACAGGCTATCAGAGCAGTACTTC. It encodes CAWNRLSEQYF.

This chain joins TRBV5-8 and TRBJ1-5; D gene unclear. CDR3 size: 15 residues. CDR1 is SGHTS and CDR2 is YDEGEE in the germline V gene. Trimming shortened V by 0 bases and J by 4 bases, and 11 bases separated the two germline ends. CDR3 amino acids: CASSLGEISNQPQHF. In DNA, the CDR3 is TGTGCCAGCAGCTTGGGAGAGATTAGTAATCAGCCCCAGCATTTT.

Worth noting for this clone: A junction end diverges from the germline sequence, so it may reflect a read error. The rearrangement uses TRBV7-6 and TRBJ2-3; 9 bases agree with TRBD2. Germline lookup yields CDR1 SGHVS and CDR2 FNYEAQ. This CDR3 is built from 14 residues. CDR3 in DNA: TGTGCCAGCAGTTTAGCGGGAGAGGGAGATACGCAGTATTTT. Its protein is CASSLAGEGDTQYF. The whole variable domain, remainder taken from reference TRBV7-6 and TRBJ2-3, is GAGVSQSPRYKVTKRGQDVALRCDPISGHVSLYWYRQALGQGPEFLTYFNYEAQQDKSGLPNDRFSAERPEGSISTLTIQRTEQRDSAMYRCASSLAGEGDTQYFGPGTRLTVL.

The chain carries TRBV28 and TRBJ1-4, with D possibly matching TRBD1 (5 bases). With 7 bases removed from V and 13 bases from J, the gap between germline ends came to 16 bases. Germline CDR1 and CDR2: MDHEN and SYDVKM. The CDR3 has 12 amino acids. The CDR3 DNA is TGTGCCAGCACCCCCCCACGGGGGGGACTGTTTTTT. Translating it yields CASTPPRGGLFF.

The V gene is TRBV19, the J gene TRBJ1-2; no clear D. The length of the CDR3 is 14 residues. In germline, CDR1 is LNHDA, CDR2 SQIVND (reference sequence). Trimming removed 6 bases at V and 5 bases at J, with 16 bases between. The CDR3 is CASSTDRNPYGYTF. The CDR3 DNA reads TGTGCCAGTAGCACAGACCGCAACCCTTATGGCTACACCTTC.

The rearrangement uses TRBV6-9 and TRBJ2-3; 9 nucleotides match TRBD1. The CDR3 loop spans 16 amino acids. Germline trimming cut 4 bases from V and 3 bases from J; bases unmatched to any gene: 8. CDR1 MNHGY and CDR2 SVAAGI come from the germline V gene. CDR3 nucleotide sequence: TGTGCCAGCAGTTCCCCGGACAGGGGAAGGACAGATACGCAGTATTTT. Protein product: CASSSPDRGRTDTQYF.

V usage is TRBV25-1 and J usage is TRBJ2-5; TRBD1 agrees at 7 bases. Germline CDR1 MGHDK, CDR2 SYGVNS. V trimming: 3 bases; J trimming: 6 bases; junction bases outside the gene matches: 4. The CDR3 extends over 13 amino acids. CDR3 region: CASSEGQSKTQYF. In DNA, the CDR3 is TGTGCCAGCAGTGAGGGACAGTCGAAGACCCAGTACTTC.

The chain carries TRBV7-3 and TRBJ1-1, with a tentative D call TRBD1 (5 bases). The V end lost 4 bases, the J end lost 11 bases, and 17 bases lay between the germline ends. Germline V CDR1 and CDR2: SGHTA, FQGTGA. CDR3 size: 13 residues. CDR3 loop: CASSSHGAGSAFF. The CDR3 region has the DNA TGTGCCAGCAGCTCCCACGGGGCGGGATCGGCTTTCTTT.

The rearrangement links TRBV28 to TRBJ2-7; no clear D gene. Germline CDR1 and CDR2: MDHEN and SYDVKM. The V end was cut by 8 bases, the J end by 0 bases, with 17 bases between. The CDR3 has 15 amino acids. The CDR3, as DNA: TGTGCCAGCTCCCTCCCCCCCGGGTCCTCCTACGAGCAGTACTTC. This codes for CASSLPPGSSYEQYF.

Considering frequency, this clone is medium-sized. The J gene is TRBJ2-5, the V gene TRBV6-1; 9 bases are shared with TRBD1. CDR1 and CDR2 (germline): MNHNS, SASEGT. V shed 8 bases and J 5 bases; nucleotides not matched to a gene: 6. The CDR3 length is 13 residues. The CDR3 is CASSRDRDETQYF. DNA for the CDR3: TGTGCCAGCTCCCGGGACAGGGACGAGACCCAGTACTTC.

The rearrangement joins TRBV6-5 to TRBJ1-3, with 8 bases matching TRBD1. V shed 6 bases, J shed 3 bases, and the junction held 7 bases outside the gene matches. The CDR3 has 15 amino acids. Germline V gene sequence: CDR1 MNHEY, CDR2 SVGAGI. In DNA form, the CDR3 reads TGTGCCAGCAGCTTACAGGGGGAGGTTGGAAACACCATATATTTT. Translating gives CASSLQGEVGNTIYF.

This chain connects TRBV6-4 to TRBJ2-6; a weak D match, TRBD1 (6 bases). Germline loops: CDR1 MRHNA, CDR2 SNTAGT. Trimming took 10 bases from V and 1 from J, leaving 23 bases between them. The CDR3 length is 18 residues. Here the CDR3 DNA reads TGTGCCAACCGGACCGTAGAGGACAGCCCATCTGGGGCCAACGTCCTGACTTTC. Its protein product is CANRTVEDSPSGANVLTF.

The rearrangement joins TRBV9 to TRBJ1-2; D is perhaps TRBD1 (6 bases). The CDR3 loop spans 15 amino acids. V shed 3 bases and J shed 4 bases, with 16 bases lying between them. CDR1 is SGDLS, CDR2 YYNGEE, per germline. CDR3 sequence: CASSAWTDDIYGYTF. For the CDR3, the DNA is TGTGCCAGCAGCGCCTGGACAGATGATATCTATGGCTACACCTTC.

The chain employs TRBV4-2 and TRBJ2-3; 10 nucleotides line up with TRBD2. Germline V gives CDR1 LGHNA, CDR2 YNFKEQ. The CDR3 has 17 amino acids. V was clipped by 0 bases and J by 2 bases; unmatched bases: 5. CDR3 protein: CASSQEASGGFTDTQYF. The CDR3 DNA follows: TGTGCCAGCAGCCAAGAGGCTAGCGGGGGTTTCACAGATACGCAGTATTTT.

The chain couples TRBV13 to TRBJ2-7; 9 bases align to TRBD2. CDR1 PRHDT and CDR2 FYEKMQ come from the germline V gene (reference sequence). CDR3 length: 17 amino acids. With V trimmed by 3 bases and J by 0 bases, 9 bases remained unmatched. The CDR3 loop reads CASSLSPSGVSSYEQYF. The DNA for the CDR3 is TGTGCCAGCAGCTTGAGCCCTAGCGGGGTGAGCTCCTACGAGCAGTACTTC.

The rearrangement links TRBV28 to TRBJ2-3, with 11 bases fitting TRBD2. The trim removed 5 bases at V and 4 bases at J, leaving 11 bases unmatched. Germline V gene data show CDR1 as MDHEN and CDR2 as SYDVKM. This CDR3 spans 17 amino acids. The CDR3 here is CASSEGTSGSRADTQYF. CDR3 in DNA: TGTGCCAGCAGTGAAGGTACTAGCGGGAGTAGGGCAGATACGCAGTATTTT. The complete variable domain, with remaining parts taken from reference TRBV28 and TRBJ2-3, reads DVKVTQSSRYLVKRTGEKVFLECVQDMDHENMFWYRQDPGLGLRLIYFSYDVKMKEKGDIPEGYSVSREKKERFSLILESASTNQTSMYLCASSEGTSGSRADTQYFGPGTRLTVL.

The chain links TRBV4-3 to TRBJ2-7; 8 nucleotides align to TRBD1. CDR1 and CDR2 (germline): LGHNA, YSLEER. The CDR3 consists of 16 residues. V lost 3 bases and J lost 2; bases outside the gene matches: 9. The CDR3: CASSHSATGETYEQYF. The CDR3 coding sequence is TGCGCCAGCAGCCACTCAGCGACAGGGGAGACCTACGAGCAGTACTTC.

The chain recombines TRBV6-6 with TRBJ2-7; no clear D gene. Per the germline V gene, CDR1 is MNHNY and CDR2 is SVGAGI (reference sequence). The V and J ends lost 6 bases and 6 bases respectively, with 12 bases between them. The CDR3 totals 12 residues. CDR3 in amino acids: CASSRNEVEQYF. CDR3 in DNA: TGTGCCAGCAGCAGAAACGAGGTCGAGCAGTACTTC.